The clone carrying this TCR beta chain was seen ten or more times. What it recognizes is unknown. The data originate from a study of early T cells in non-severe SARS-CoV-2 infection. At the level of the study: Chains were unpaired, as sequencing was done on bulk RNA from unsorted whole blood.

Researchers tagged individual cDNA molecules with unique molecular identifiers. Using its own MiXCR run on the 5' RACE reads, TCRdb lists one record per CDR3 protein. Seen here are more than 85,000 distinct CDR3 sequences, 16% observed once, and the top ten hold over 0.95%. CDR3 length equals 18 residues. CDR1 and CDR2 (germline): SGHRS, YFSETQ. Trimming took 0 bases from V and 3 from J; bases not matched to a gene: 13. Study observations and caveats: The study's VDJdb matching favored anti-spike CD8 responses and missed private and CD4 specificities.

Input material: whole blood. V is TRBV5-1 and J is TRBJ1-1; 8 bases are shared with TRBD1. This receptor was identified in an adult who was a healthcare worker with PCR-confirmed SARS-CoV-2 infection or an uninfected control (not recorded which). CDR3 sequence reads: CASSLVGVAGGFYTEAFF. The CDR3 region has the DNA TGCGCCAGCAGCTTGGTGGGCGTCGCAGGGGGCTTCTACACTGAAGCTTTCTTT.